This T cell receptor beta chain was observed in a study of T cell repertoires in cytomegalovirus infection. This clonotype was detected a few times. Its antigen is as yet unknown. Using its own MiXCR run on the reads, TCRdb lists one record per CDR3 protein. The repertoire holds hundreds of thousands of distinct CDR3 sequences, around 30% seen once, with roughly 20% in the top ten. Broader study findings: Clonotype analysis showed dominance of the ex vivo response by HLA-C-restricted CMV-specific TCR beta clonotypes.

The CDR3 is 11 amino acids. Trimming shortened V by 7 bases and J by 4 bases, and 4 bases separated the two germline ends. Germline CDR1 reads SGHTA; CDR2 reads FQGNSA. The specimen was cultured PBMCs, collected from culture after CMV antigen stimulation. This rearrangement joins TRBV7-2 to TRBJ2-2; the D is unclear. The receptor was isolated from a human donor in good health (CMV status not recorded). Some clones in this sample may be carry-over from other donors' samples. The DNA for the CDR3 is TGTGCCAGCACGGGCACCGGGGAGCTGTTTTTT. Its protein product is CASTGTGELFF.